The sequence of this T cell receptor beta chain was determined in a study of early T cells in non-severe SARS-CoV-2 infection. This clonotype was seen many times. TCRdb re-derived calls from the 5' RACE reads in MiXCR, one entry per CDR3 protein. Of about 98,000 distinct CDR3 sequences in the sample, about 12% were seen once. Trimming cost V 3 bases and J 1 base, with 7 bases left between them. Germline-derived CDR1 and CDR2 are DFQATT and SNEGSKA (reference sequence). CDR3 length: 14 residues. Sequenced sample: whole blood. The gene calls are TRBV20-1 and TRBJ2-6, with D unresolved. This receptor was identified in an adult who was a healthcare worker with PCR-confirmed SARS-CoV-2 infection or an uninfected control (not recorded which). The CDR3 sequence is CSARPGSGANVLTF. In DNA, the CDR3 is TGCAGTGCTAGGCCCGGTTCTGGGGCCAACGTCCTGACTTTC.